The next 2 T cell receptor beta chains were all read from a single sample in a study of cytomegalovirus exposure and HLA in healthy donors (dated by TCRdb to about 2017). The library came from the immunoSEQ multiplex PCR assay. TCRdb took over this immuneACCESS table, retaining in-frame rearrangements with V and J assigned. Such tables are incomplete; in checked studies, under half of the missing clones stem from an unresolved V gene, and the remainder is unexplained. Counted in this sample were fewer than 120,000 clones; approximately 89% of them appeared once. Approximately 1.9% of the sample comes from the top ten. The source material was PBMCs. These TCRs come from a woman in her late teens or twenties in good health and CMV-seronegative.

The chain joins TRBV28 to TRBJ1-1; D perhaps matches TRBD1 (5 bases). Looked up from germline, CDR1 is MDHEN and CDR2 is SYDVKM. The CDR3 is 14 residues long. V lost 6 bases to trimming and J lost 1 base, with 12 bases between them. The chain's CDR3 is CASSYLGGNTEAFF. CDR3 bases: TGTGCCAGCAGCTATCTGGGGGGGAACACTGAAGCTTTCTTT.

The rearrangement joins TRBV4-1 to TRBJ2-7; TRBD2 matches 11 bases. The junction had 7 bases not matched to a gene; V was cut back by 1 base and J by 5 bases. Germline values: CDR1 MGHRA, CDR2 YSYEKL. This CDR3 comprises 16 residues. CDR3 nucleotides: TGCGCCAGCAGCCAAGGGCTGACTAGCGGGATCGACGAGCAGTACTTC. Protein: CASSQGLTSGIDEQYF.